The 26 T cell receptor beta chains reported below all come from one sample, sequenced in a study of T cell responses to AZD1222 COVID-19 vaccine. Profiled with immunoSEQ multiplex PCR; TCRdb holds only in-frame clones, not every one. The sample lists roughly 140,000 clones, 75% to 90% occurring once. This specimen was peripheral blood, taken on day 0 of AZD1222 vaccination. Receptor source: an adult in good health.

The chain couples TRBV30 to TRBJ2-3; D not certain. Trimming pared 2 bases from V and 8 bases from J, leaving 14 bases between. Looked up from germline, CDR1 is GTSNPN and CDR2 is SVGIG (reference sequence). The CDR3 spans 13 residues. The CDR3 nucleotides read TGTGCCTGGAGTCCCGACGTCGGTGGTACGCAGTATTTT. Its protein is CAWSPDVGGTQYF.

V and J are TRBV5-1 and TRBJ2-7; TRBD1 aligns across 10 bases. Germline lookup yields CDR1 SGHRS and CDR2 YFSETQ. With V trimmed by 4 bases and J by 4 bases, 8 bases remained unmatched. CDR3 size: 15 residues. CDR3 amino acids: CASSVLGQGGYEQYF. In DNA form, the CDR3 reads TGCGCCAGCAGCGTCCTCGGACAGGGGGGTTACGAGCAGTACTTC.

The chain combines TRBV5-6 with TRBJ2-7, with D unresolved. Germline assignment: CDR1 SGHDT and CDR2 YYEEEE. The CDR3 has 14 residues. Trimming left V 4 bases short and J 2 bases short, with 13 bases between. The DNA of the CDR3 is TGTGCCAGCAGCCCTTACGATGGAGCCTACGAGCAGTACTTC. It codes for CASSPYDGAYEQYF.

The chain uses TRBV18 and TRBJ2-7, with D perhaps matching TRBD2 (6 bases). The germline gives CDR1 KGHSH, CDR2 LQKENI. The V and J ends lost 3 bases and 3 bases respectively, with 6 bases between them. The CDR3 spans 12 residues. CDR3 sequence: CASSPGGYEQYF. The CDR3 DNA sequence: TGTGCCAGCTCACCGGGGGGCTACGAGCAGTACTTC.

V and J are TRBV20-1 and TRBJ1-5; D not certain. Per germline, CDR1 DFQATT and CDR2 SNEGSKA (reference sequence). The CDR3 contains 12 residues. V lost 6 bases and J 4 bases, leaving 10 bases between the germline ends. CDR3 in amino acids: CSASRGNQPQHF. DNA of the CDR3: TGCAGTGCGAGTAGAGGGAATCAGCCCCAGCATTTT.

The chain has TRBV5-1 and TRBJ1-2, with 8 bases identical to TRBD1. Germline CDR1 and CDR2: SGHRS and YFSETQ. The V and J ends lost 3 bases and 7 bases, in that order; junction bases with no gene match: 11. The CDR3 has 15 residues. In DNA, the CDR3 is TGCGCCAGCAGCTCCTACGGGACAGGAGTTCGTGGCTACACCTTC. This encodes CASSSYGTGVRGYTF. Full variable domain (outside the CDR3, taken from reference TRBV5-1 and TRBJ1-2): KAGVTQTPRYLIKTRGQQVTLSCSPISGHRSVSWYQQTPGQGLQFLFEYFSETQRNKGNFPGRFSGRQFSNSRSEMNVSTLELGDSALYLCASSSYGTGVRGYTFGSGTRLTVV.

This rearrangement joins TRBV5-4 to TRBJ2-5; D is possibly TRBD1 or TRBD2 (5 bases each). V lost 4 bases, J lost 7 bases, and 17 bases lay in between. This CDR3 has 14 residues. Germline V CDR1 and CDR2: SGHNT, YYREEE (reference sequence). The CDR3 region has the DNA TGTGCCAGCAGCCAGGAACCAACGGGACGGACCCAGTACTTC. As protein: CASSQEPTGRTQYF.

The rearrangement uses TRBV6-5 and TRBJ1-2; no reliable D call. The CDR3 covers 13 residues. Germline V gives CDR1 MNHEY, CDR2 SVGAGI. Trimming cost V 7 bases and J 8 bases, with 17 bases left between them. The CDR3: CASKASYEGGYTF. In DNA form, the CDR3 reads TGTGCCAGCAAGGCCAGCTATGAGGGCGGCTACACCTTC.

The J gene is TRBJ1-4, the V gene TRBV4-1; D not certain. The germline V and J ends were trimmed by 4 bases and 8 bases, with 14 bases remaining between them. CDR1 and CDR2 (germline): MGHRA, YSYEKL. The CDR3 loop spans 14 amino acids. CDR3 bases: TGCGCCAGCAGCCCCCGTCCGAGGGAGGAAAAACTGTTTTTT. Its protein is CASSPRPREEKLFF.

V gene TRBV14 combines with J gene TRBJ2-5; tentatively, D is TRBD1 (7 bases). Germline lookup yields CDR1 SGHDN and CDR2 FVKESK. This CDR3 contains 14 residues. V lost 4 bases to trimming and J lost 5 bases, with 14 bases between them. Here the CDR3 DNA reads TGTGCCAGCAGCCCATCGGCAGGGGGGGAGACCCAGTACTTC. It is translated as CASSPSAGGETQYF.

V gene TRBV6-6 combines with J gene TRBJ1-1; D is perhaps TRBD1 (6 bases). Germline CDR1 and CDR2: MNHNY and SVGAGI (reference sequence). V was clipped by 2 bases and J by 2 bases, with 9 bases between them. The CDR3 loop spans 14 amino acids. The CDR3 reads CASSYGRGNTEAFF. The CDR3 nucleotides are TGTGCCAGCAGTTACGGCAGGGGAAACACTGAAGCTTTCTTT.

V and J are TRBV7-2 and TRBJ1-2, with 8 bases lining up with TRBD1. This CDR3 spans 15 amino acids. V shed 5 bases and J 4 bases; nucleotides not matched to a gene: 9. Germline CDR1 reads SGHTA; CDR2 reads FQGNSA. DNA for the CDR3: TGTGCCAGCAGCCAAACCAGGGGGCAAGGCTATGGCTACACCTTC. Its protein is CASSQTRGQGYGYTF.

The chain joins TRBV5-6 to TRBJ1-1; 10 positions agree with TRBD1. The CDR3 consists of 16 residues. V shed 4 bases, J shed 5 bases, and the junction held 11 bases outside the gene matches. Germline assignment: CDR1 SGHDT and CDR2 YYEEEE. This CDR3 is CASSPRQGARETEAFF. The CDR3 coding sequence is TGTGCCAGCAGCCCCCGACAGGGGGCAAGGGAGACTGAAGCTTTCTTT. The variable domain in full, completed from reference TRBV5-6 and TRBJ1-1, reads DAGVTQSPTHLIKTRGQQVTLRCSPKSGHDTVSWYQQALGQGPQFIFQYYEEEERQRGNFPDRFSGHQFPNYSSELNVNALLLGDSALYLCASSPRQGARETEAFFGQGTRLTVV.

This clone was counted a single time. The chain joins TRBV19 to TRBJ1-1; D is possibly TRBD1 (6 bases). There are 14 residues in the CDR3. The V gene lost 5 bases and the J gene lost 2 bases, with 12 bases spanning the gap. The germline gives CDR1 LNHDA, CDR2 SQIVND (reference sequence). CDR3: CASSYRAGNTEAFF. Here the CDR3 DNA reads TGTGCCAGTAGTTACAGGGCAGGTAACACTGAAGCTTTCTTT. Based on the CDR3 plus reference TRBV19 and TRBJ1-1, the full variable domain is DGGITQSPKYLFRKEGQNVTLSCEQNLNHDAMYWYRQDPGQGLRLIYYSQIVNDFQKGDIAEGYSVSREKKESFPLTVTSAQKNPTAFYLCASSYRAGNTEAFFGQGTRLTVV.

This chain uses TRBV11-2 with TRBJ1-1, with D unresolved. The CDR3 is made up of 15 amino acids. CDR1 is SGHAT and CDR2 is FQNNGV in the germline V gene. Trimming left V 0 bases short and J 1 base short, with 9 bases between. The DNA of the CDR3 is TGTGCCAGCAGCTTAGATCCGAGACCGAACACTGAAGCTTTCTTT. Translating gives CASSLDPRPNTEAFF.

J is TRBJ1-2 and V is TRBV3-1 (or the pseudogene TRBV3-2); 10 bases are a match to TRBD1. This CDR3 region has 17 residues. Germline-derived CDR1 and CDR2 are LGHDT and YNNKEL (reference sequence). J gave up 2 bases and V 1 base, and 7 bases lay outside the gene matches. CDR3 sequence: CASSQGRQGAANYGYTF. The CDR3 DNA reads as TGTGCCAGCAGCCAAGGGAGACAGGGGGCGGCCAACTATGGCTACACCTTC.

The J gene is TRBJ2-7, the V gene TRBV19; 11 bases match TRBD1. Looked up from germline, CDR1 is LNHDA and CDR2 is SQIVND (reference sequence). The ends lost 5 bases at V and 3 bases at J; junction bases unmatched: 9. The CDR3 is made up of 16 amino acids. The CDR3 coding sequence is TGTGCCAGTAGTTCCTTTTTCGGGACAGGGGGCTACGAGCAGTACTTC. Amino acid sequence: CASSSFFGTGGYEQYF.

The chain uses TRBV20-1 and TRBJ1-2; perhaps TRBD1 as D (5 bases). Germline CDR1 reads DFQATT; CDR2 reads SNEGSKA (reference sequence). V shed 3 bases and J shed 0 bases, with 26 bases lying between them. This CDR3 has 19 amino acids. In DNA, the CDR3 is TGCAGTGCTAGTCTGGCTCTCCAGGCCGGACATCACTCTAACTATGGCTACACCTTC. This translates into CSASLALQAGHHSNYGYTF.

The CDR3 protein is CASSPHSSGTYEQYF. DNA for the CDR3: TGTGCCAGCAGTCCCCACTCTAGCGGAACCTACGAGCAGTACTTC. The J gene is TRBJ2-7, the V gene TRBV27; TRBD2 aligns across 7 bases. The CDR3 contains 15 residues. V was clipped by 5 bases and J by 2 bases; unmatched bases: 9. Germline CDR1 and CDR2: MNHEY and SMNVEV (reference sequence).

The V call is TRBV7-8, the J call TRBJ1-2, with a weak D call TRBD1 (6 bases). V lost 6 bases, J lost 0 bases, and 14 bases lay in between. Germline assignment: CDR1 SGHVS and CDR2 FQNEAQ. The CDR3 is 15 amino acids. The CDR3: CASSQQGVANYGYTF. The CDR3 bases are TGTGCCAGCAGTCAACAGGGTGTCGCTAACTATGGCTACACCTTC.

V and J are TRBV28 and TRBJ2-7; 9 bases map to TRBD1. In germline, CDR1 is MDHEN, CDR2 SYDVKM. The CDR3 spans 15 residues. J gave up 0 bases and V 7 bases, and 7 bases lay outside the gene matches. In nucleotides, the CDR3 is TGTGCCAGCACCCTCCGGGACAGGGCCTCCTACGAGCAGTACTTC. Its translation: CASTLRDRASYEQYF.

The chain recombines TRBV27 with TRBJ1-1; TRBD1 is a possible D gene (5 bases). Looked up from germline, CDR1 is MNHEY and CDR2 is SMNVEV (reference sequence). The CDR3 runs to 13 residues. V lost 3 bases, J lost 3 bases, and 8 bases lay in between. This chain's CDR3 is CASSFDSHTEAFF. CDR3 nucleotide sequence: TGTGCCAGCAGTTTCGACAGCCACACTGAAGCTTTCTTT.

The V and J genes are TRBV2 and TRBJ1-2; no firm D call. Germline CDR1 reads SNHLY; CDR2 reads FYNNEI. V lost 7 bases and J 4 bases, leaving 19 bases between the germline ends. The CDR3 loop spans 15 amino acids. The CDR3 coding sequence is TGTGCCAGCATCGAAGGTCGGGGAAGGCCCTATGGCTACACCTTC. Its protein product is CASIEGRGRPYGYTF.

The chain is built from TRBV10-1 and TRBJ2-7, with 7 positions matching TRBD1. Germline CDR1 and CDR2: WNHNN and SYGVQD (reference sequence). J gave up 3 bases and V 6 bases, and 17 bases lay outside the gene matches. The CDR3 covers 17 residues. For the CDR3, the DNA is TGCGCCAGCAGGACCTTGACAGGGAGTCAAGTATACTACGAGCAGTACTTC. Translated, it gives CASRTLTGSQVYYEQYF.

This rearrangement joins TRBV28 to TRBJ1-2; 11 bases are a match to TRBD1. Germline assignment: CDR1 MDHEN and CDR2 SYDVKM. V lost 6 bases to trimming and J lost 4 bases; unmatched junction nucleotides: 19. The CDR3 consists of 19 residues. In DNA, the CDR3 is TGTGCCAGCAGCCCCTTGCGATTGGACAGGGGGCACTTAGGCTATGGCTACACCTTC. Encoded protein: CASSPLRLDRGHLGYGYTF.

The V gene is TRBV12-5, the J gene TRBJ1-2, with 7 bases identical to TRBD1. Germline lookup yields CDR1 LGHNT and CDR2 FRNRAP. The V gene end was trimmed by 4 bases and the J gene end by 0 bases; junction bases not matched to a gene: 2. CDR3 size: 14 residues. The CDR3 bases are TGTGCTAGTGGTTGGGACAGCACTAACTATGGCTACACCTTC. Translated: CASGWDSTNYGYTF.